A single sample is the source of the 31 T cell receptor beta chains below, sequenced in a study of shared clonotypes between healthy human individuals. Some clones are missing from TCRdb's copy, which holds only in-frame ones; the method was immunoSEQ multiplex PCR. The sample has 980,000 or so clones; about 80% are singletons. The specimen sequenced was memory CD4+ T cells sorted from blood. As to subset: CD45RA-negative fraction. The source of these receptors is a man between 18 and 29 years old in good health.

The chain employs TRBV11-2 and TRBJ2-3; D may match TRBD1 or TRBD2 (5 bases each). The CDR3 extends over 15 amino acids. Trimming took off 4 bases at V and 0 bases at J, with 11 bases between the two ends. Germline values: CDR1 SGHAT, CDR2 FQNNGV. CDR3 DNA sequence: TGTGCCAGCAGCTCTCGAGGGGATAGCACAGATACGCAGTATTTT. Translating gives CASSSRGDSTDTQYF.

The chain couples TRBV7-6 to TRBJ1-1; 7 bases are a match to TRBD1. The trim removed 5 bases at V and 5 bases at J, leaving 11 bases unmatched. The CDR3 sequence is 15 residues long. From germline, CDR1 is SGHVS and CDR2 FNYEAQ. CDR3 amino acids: CASSLGNRGQTEAFF. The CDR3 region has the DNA TGTGCCAGCAGCCTGGGCAATAGGGGGCAGACTGAAGCTTTCTTT.

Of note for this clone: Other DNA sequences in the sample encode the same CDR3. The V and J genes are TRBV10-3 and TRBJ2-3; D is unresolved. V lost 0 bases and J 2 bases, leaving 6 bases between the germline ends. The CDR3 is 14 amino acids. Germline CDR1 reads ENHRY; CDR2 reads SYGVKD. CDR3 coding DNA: TGTGCCATCAGTGAGTCCCTGTCCACAGATACGCAGTATTTT. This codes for CAISESLSTDTQYF.

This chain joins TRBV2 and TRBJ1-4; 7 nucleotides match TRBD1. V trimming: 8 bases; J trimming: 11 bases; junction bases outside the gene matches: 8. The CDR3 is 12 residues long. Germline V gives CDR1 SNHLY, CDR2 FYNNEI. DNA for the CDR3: TGTGCCAGCCGACTGCCAGGGGGTAAACTGTTTTTT. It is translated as CASRLPGGKLFF.

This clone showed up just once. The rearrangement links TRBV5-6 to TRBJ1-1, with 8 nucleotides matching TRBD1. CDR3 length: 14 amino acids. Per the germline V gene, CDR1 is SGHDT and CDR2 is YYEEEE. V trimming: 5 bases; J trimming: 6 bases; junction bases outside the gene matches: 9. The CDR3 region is CASRIGQGGPEAFF. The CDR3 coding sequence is TGTGCCAGCAGGATCGGACAGGGCGGCCCTGAAGCTTTCTTT.

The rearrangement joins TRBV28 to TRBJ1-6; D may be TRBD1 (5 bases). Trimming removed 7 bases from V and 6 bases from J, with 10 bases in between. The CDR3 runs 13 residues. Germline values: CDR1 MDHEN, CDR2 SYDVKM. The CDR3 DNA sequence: TGTGCCAGCACCCCCGGGGGTAATTCACCCCTCCACTTT. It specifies CASTPGGNSPLHF.

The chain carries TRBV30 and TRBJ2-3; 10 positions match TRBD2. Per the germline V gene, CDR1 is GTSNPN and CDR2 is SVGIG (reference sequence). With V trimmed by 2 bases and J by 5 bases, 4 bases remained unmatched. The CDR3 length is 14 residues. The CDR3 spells CAWSKSGREDTQYF. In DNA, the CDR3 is TGTGCCTGGAGTAAAAGCGGGAGGGAAGATACGCAGTATTTT.

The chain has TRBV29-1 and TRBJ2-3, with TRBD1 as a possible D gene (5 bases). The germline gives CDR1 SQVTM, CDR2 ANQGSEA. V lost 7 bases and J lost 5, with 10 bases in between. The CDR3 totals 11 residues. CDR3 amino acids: CSANRGDTQYF. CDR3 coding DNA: TGCAGCGCTAATAGGGGAGATACGCAGTATTTT.

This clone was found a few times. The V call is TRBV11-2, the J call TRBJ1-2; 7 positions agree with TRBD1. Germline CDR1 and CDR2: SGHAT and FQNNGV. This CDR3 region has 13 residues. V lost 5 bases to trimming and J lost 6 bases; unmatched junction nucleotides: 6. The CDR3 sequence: CASSPVGGDGYTF. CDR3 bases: TGTGCCAGCAGCCCGGTAGGGGGCGATGGCTACACCTTC. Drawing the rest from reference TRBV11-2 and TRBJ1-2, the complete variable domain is EAGVAQSPRYKIIEKRQSVAFWCNPISGHATLYWYQQILGQGPKLLIQFQNNGVVDDSQLPKDRFSAERLKGVDSTLKIQPAKLEDSAVYLCASSPVGGDGYTFGSGTRLTVV.

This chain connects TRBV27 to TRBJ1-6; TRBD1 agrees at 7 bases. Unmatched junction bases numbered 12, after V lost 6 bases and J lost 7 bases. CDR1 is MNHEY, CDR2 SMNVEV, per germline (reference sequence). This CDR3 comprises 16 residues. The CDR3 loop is CASRPPTGSGNSPLHF. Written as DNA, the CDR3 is TGTGCCAGCAGACCCCCGACAGGGTCGGGGAATTCACCCCTCCACTTT.

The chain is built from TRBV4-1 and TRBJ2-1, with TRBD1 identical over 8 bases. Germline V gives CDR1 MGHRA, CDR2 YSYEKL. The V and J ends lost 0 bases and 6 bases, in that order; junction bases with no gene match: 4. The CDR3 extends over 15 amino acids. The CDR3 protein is CASSQETQGGNEQFF. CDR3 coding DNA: TGCGCCAGCAGCCAAGAAACACAGGGGGGCAATGAGCAGTTCTTC.

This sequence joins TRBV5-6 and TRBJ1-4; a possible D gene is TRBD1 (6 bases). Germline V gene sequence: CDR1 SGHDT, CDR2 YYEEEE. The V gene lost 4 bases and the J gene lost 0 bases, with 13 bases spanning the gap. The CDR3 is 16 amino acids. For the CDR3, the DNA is TGTGCCAGCAGCCTCAGGACAGTTGCAACTAATGAAAAACTGTTTTTT. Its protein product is CASSLRTVATNEKLFF.

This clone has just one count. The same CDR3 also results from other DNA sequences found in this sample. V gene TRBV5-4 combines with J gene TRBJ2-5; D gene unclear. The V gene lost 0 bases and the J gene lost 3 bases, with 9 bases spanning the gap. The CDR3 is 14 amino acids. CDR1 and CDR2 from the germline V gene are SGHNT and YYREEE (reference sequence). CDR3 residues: CASSLAAGKETQYF. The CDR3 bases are TGTGCCAGCAGCTTGGCCGCAGGCAAAGAGACCCAGTACTTC.

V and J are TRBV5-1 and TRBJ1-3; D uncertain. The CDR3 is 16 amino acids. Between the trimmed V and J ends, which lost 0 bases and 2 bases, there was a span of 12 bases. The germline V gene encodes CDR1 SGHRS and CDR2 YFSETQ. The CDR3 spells CASSLAPLGTGNTIYF. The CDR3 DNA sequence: TGCGCCAGCAGCTTGGCCCCTCTGGGAACTGGAAACACCATATATTTT. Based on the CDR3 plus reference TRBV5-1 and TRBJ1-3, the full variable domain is KAGVTQTPRYLIKTRGQQVTLSCSPISGHRSVSWYQQTPGQGLQFLFEYFSETQRNKGNFPGRFSGRQFSNSRSEMNVSTLELGDSALYLCASSLAPLGTGNTIYFGEGSWLTVV.

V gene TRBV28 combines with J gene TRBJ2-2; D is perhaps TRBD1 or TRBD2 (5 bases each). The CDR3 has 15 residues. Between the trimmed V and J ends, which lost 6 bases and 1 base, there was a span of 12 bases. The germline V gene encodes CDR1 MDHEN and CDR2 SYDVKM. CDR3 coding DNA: TGTGCCAGCAGCTCGGGGCAGGGGAACACCGGGGAGCTGTTTTTT. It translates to CASSSGQGNTGELFF.

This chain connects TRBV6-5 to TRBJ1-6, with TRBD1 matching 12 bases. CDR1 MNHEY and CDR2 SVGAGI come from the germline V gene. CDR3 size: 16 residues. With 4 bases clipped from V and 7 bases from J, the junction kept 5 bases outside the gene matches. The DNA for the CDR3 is TGTGCCAGCAGTTGGGACAGGGGGCATTGGAATTCACCCCTCCACTTT. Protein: CASSWDRGHWNSPLHF.

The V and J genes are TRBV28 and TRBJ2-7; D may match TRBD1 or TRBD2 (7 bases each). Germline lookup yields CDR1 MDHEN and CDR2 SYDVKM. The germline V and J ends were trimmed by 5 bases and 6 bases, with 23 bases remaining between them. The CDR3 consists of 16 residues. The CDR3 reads CASSPVKGGGHSEQYF. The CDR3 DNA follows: TGTGCCAGCAGTCCCGTAAAGGGAGGGGGCCATAGCGAGCAGTACTTC.

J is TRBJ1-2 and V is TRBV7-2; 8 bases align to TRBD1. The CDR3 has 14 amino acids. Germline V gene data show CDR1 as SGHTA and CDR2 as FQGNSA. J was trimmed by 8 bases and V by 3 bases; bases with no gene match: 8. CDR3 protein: CASSFGQGSEGYTF. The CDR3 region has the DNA TGTGCCAGCAGCTTTGGACAGGGAAGTGAGGGCTACACCTTC.

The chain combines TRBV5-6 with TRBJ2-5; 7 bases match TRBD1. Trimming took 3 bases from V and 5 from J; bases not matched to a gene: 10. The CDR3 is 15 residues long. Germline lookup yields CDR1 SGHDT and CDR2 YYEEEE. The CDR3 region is CASSSGQAFGETQYF. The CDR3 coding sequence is TGTGCCAGCAGCTCCGGACAGGCCTTCGGCGAGACCCAGTACTTC. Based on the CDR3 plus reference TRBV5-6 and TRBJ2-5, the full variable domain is DAGVTQSPTHLIKTRGQQVTLRCSPKSGHDTVSWYQQALGQGPQFIFQYYEEEERQRGNFPDRFSGHQFPNYSSELNVNALLLGDSALYLCASSSGQAFGETQYFGPGTRLLVL.

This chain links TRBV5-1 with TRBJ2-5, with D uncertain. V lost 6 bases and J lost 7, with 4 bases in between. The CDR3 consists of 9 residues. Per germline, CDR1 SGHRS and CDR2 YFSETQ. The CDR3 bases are TGCGCCAGCACCCGGACCCAGTACTTC. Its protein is CASTRTQYF.

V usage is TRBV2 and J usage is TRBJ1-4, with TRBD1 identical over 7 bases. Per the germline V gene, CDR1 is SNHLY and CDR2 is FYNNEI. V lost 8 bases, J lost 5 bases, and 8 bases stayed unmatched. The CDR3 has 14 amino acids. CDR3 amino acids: CASHYRGGNEKLFF. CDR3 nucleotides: TGTGCCAGCCACTACAGGGGAGGAAATGAAAAACTGTTTTTT.

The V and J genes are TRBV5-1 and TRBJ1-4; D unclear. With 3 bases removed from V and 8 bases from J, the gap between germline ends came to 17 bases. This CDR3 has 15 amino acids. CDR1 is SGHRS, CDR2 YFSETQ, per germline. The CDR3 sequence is CASSSENAGWEKLFF. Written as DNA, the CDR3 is TGCGCCAGCAGCTCGGAAAATGCGGGCTGGGAAAAACTGTTTTTT.

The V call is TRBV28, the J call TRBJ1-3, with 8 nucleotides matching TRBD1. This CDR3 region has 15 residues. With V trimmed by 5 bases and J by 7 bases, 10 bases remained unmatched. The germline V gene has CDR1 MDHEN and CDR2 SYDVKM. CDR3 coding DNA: TGTGCCAGCAGTGGACAGGGCTCCCTATCGAACACCATATATTTT. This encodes CASSGQGSLSNTIYF. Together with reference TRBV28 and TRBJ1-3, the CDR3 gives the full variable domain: DVKVTQSSRYLVKRTGEKVFLECVQDMDHENMFWYRQDPGLGLRLIYFSYDVKMKEKGDIPEGYSVSREKKERFSLILESASTNQTSMYLCASSGQGSLSNTIYFGEGSWLTVV.

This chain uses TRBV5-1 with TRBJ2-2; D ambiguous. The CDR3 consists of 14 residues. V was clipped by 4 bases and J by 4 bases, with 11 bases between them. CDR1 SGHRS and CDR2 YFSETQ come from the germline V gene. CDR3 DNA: TGCGCCAGCAGCCAAAGGACGGGCACCGGGGAGCTGTTTTTT. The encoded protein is CASSQRTGTGELFF.

The CDR3 bases are TGTGCCAGCAGCCCCCGGGGACAGGGTGGGGAGACCCAGTACTTC. This codes for CASSPRGQGGETQYF. The V and J genes are TRBV5-4 and TRBJ2-5, with 9 bases that match TRBD1. With 4 bases clipped from V and 5 bases from J, the junction kept 9 bases outside the gene matches. The CDR3 is made up of 15 amino acids. Germline values: CDR1 SGHNT, CDR2 YYREEE (reference sequence).

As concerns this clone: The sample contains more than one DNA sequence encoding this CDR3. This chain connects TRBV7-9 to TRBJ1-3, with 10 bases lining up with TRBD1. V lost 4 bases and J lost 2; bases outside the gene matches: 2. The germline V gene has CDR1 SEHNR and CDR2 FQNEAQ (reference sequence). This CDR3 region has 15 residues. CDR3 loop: CASSSGQGAGNTIYF. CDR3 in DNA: TGTGCCAGCAGCTCCGGACAGGGGGCTGGAAACACCATATATTTT.

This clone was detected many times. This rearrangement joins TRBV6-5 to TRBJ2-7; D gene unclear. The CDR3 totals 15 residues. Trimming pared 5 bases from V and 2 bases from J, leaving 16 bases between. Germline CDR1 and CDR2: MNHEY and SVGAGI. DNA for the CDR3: TGTGCCAGCAGTCCAGGCACAGCTATCACCTACGAGCAGTACTTC. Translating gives CASSPGTAITYEQYF.

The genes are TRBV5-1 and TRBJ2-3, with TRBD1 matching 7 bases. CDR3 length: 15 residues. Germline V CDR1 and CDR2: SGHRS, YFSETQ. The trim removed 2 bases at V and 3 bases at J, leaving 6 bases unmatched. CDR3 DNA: TGCGCCAGCAGCTTAGGGACAGAGGGGACAGATACGCAGTATTTT. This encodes CASSLGTEGTDTQYF. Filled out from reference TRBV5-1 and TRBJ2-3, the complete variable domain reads KAGVTQTPRYLIKTRGQQVTLSCSPISGHRSVSWYQQTPGQGLQFLFEYFSETQRNKGNFPGRFSGRQFSNSRSEMNVSTLELGDSALYLCASSLGTEGTDTQYFGPGTRLTVL.

CDR3 coding DNA: TGTGCCAGCAGCTTCATGACAGATACGCAGTATTTT. Protein product: CASSFMTDTQYF. The chain links TRBV7-6 to TRBJ2-3; D gene uncertain. V was cut by 3 bases and J by 3 bases, with 4 bases left in between. The CDR3 length is 12 residues. The V gene's germline CDR1 is SGHVS and CDR2 FNYEAQ.

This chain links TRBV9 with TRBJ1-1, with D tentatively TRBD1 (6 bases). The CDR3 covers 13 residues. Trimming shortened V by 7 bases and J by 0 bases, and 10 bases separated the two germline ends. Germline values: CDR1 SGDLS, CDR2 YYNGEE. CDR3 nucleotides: TGTGCCAGCCCGGACAGCCTGAACACTGAAGCTTTCTTT. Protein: CASPDSLNTEAFF.

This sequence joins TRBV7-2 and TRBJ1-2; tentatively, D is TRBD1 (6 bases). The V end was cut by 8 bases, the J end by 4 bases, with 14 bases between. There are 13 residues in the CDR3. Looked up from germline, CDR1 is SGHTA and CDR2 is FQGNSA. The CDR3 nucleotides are TGTGCCAGCGCCCCAGGACAGACCTATGGCTACACCTTC. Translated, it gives CASAPGQTYGYTF. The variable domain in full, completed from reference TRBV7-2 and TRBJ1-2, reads GAGVSQSPSNKVTEKGKDVELRCDPISGHTALYWYRQSLGQGLEFLIYFQGNSAPDKSGLPSDRFSAERTGGSVSTLTIQRTQQEDSAVYLCASAPGQTYGYTFGSGTRLTVV.